This section outlines one T cell receptor (beta chain) sequence together with its context. The record originates from a study of control samples from healthy donors and cancer patients. Germline assignment: CDR1 LGHDT and CDR2 YNNKEL (reference sequence). Trimming left V 1 base short and J 5 bases short, with 6 bases between. The CDR3 contains 14 residues. Profiled with immunoSEQ multiplex PCR; TCRdb holds only in-frame clones, not every one. Here the sample spans roughly 150,000 clones, roughly 89% being singletons. The sequence was obtained from a man under 40 in good health. The sequencing input was blood. The V call is TRBV3-1 (or the pseudogene TRBV3-2), the J call TRBJ1-6, with D perhaps TRBD1 (5 bases). Here the CDR3 DNA reads TGTGCCAGCAGCCAAGGACAGAATAATTCACCCCTCCACTTT. Its protein product is CASSQGQNNSPLHF.